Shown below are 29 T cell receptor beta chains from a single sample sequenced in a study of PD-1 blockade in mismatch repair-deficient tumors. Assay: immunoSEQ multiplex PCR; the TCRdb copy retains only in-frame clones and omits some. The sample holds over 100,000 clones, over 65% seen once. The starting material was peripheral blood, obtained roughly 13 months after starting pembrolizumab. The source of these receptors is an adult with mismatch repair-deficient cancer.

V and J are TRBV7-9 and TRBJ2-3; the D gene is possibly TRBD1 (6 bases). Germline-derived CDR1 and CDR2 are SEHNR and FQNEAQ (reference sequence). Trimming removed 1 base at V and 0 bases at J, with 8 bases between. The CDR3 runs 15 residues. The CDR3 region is CASSLVTGSTDTQYF. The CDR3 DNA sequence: TGTGCCAGCAGCTTAGTCACAGGGAGCACAGATACGCAGTATTTT.

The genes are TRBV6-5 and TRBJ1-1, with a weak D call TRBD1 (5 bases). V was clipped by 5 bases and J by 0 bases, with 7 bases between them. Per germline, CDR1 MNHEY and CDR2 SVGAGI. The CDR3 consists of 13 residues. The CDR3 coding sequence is TGTGCCAGCAGTGCACAGGTGAACACTGAAGCTTTCTTT. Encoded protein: CASSAQVNTEAFF.

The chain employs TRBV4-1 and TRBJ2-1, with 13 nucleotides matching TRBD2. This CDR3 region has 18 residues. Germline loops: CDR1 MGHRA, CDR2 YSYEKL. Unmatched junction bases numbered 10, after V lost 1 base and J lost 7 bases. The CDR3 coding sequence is TGCGCCAGCAGCCAAGTGGATATGGGACTAGCGGGATTTAATGAGCAGTTCTTC. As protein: CASSQVDMGLAGFNEQFF.

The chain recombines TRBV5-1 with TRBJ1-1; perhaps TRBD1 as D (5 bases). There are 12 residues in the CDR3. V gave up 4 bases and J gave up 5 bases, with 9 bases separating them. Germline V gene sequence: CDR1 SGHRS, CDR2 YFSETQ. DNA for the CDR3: TGCGCCAGCAGCCTGGGACCGACTGAAGCTTTCTTT. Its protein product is CASSLGPTEAFF.

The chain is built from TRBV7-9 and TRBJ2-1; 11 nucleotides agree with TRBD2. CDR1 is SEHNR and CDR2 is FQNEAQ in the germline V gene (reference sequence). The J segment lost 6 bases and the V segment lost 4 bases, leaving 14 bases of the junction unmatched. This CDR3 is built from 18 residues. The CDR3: CASSSQPHLAGGSNEQFF. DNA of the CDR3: TGTGCCAGCAGCTCGCAACCCCACTTAGCGGGAGGGTCCAATGAGCAGTTCTTC.

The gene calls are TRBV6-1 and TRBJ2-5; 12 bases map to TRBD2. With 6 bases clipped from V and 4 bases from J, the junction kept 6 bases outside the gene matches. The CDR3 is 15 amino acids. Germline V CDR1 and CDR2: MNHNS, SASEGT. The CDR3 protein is CASRLAGGHGETQYF. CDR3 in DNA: TGTGCCAGCAGGCTAGCGGGAGGGCACGGAGAGACCCAGTACTTC.

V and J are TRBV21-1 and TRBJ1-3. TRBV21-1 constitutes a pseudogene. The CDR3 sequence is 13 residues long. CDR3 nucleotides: TGTGCCAGCAGCGGGGGGTCTGGAAACACCATATATTTT. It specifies CASSGGSGNTIYF.

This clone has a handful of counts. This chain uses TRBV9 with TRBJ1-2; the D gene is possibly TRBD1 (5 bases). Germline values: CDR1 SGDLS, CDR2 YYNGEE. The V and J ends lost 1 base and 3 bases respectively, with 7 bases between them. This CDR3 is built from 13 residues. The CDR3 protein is CASSVKQDYGYTF. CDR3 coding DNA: TGTGCCAGCAGCGTAAAACAGGACTATGGCTACACCTTC.

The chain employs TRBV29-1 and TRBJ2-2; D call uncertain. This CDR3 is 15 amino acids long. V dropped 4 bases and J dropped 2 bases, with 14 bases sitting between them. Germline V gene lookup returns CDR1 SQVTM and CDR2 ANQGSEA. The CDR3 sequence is CSVVLPRRNTGELFF. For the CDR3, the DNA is TGCAGCGTTGTACTACCTAGACGTAACACCGGGGAGCTGTTTTTT.

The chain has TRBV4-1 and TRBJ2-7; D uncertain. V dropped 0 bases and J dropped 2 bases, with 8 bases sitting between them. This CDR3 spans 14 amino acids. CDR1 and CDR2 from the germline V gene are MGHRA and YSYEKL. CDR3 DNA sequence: TGCGCCAGCAGCCAAGAGTCCGATACCTACGAGCAGTACTTC. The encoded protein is CASSQESDTYEQYF.

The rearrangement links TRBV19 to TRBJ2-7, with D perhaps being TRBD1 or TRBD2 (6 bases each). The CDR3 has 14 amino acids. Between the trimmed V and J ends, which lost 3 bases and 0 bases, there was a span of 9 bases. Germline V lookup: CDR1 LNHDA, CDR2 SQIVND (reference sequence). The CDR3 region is CASSMGGGSYEQYF. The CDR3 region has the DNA TGTGCCAGTAGTATGGGGGGCGGCTCCTACGAGCAGTACTTC.

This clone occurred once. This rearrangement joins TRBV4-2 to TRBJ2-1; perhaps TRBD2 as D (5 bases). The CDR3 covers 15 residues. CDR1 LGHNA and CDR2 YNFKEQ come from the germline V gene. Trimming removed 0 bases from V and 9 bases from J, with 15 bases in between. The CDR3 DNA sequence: TGTGCCAGCAGCCAAGAAACTCTAATAAGCGGTGAGCAGTTCTTC. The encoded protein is CASSQETLISGEQFF.

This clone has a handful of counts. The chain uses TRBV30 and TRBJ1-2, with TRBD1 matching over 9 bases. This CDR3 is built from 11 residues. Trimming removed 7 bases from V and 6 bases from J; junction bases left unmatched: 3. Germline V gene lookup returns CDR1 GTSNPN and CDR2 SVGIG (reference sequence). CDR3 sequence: CASGQGHGYTF. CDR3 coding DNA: TGTGCCTCGGGACAGGGACATGGCTACACCTTC. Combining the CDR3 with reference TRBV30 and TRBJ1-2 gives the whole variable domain SQTIHQWPATLVQPVGSPLSLECTVEGTSNPNLYWYRQAAGRGLQLLFYSVGIGQISSEVPQNLSASRPQDRQFILSSKKLLLSDSGFYLCASGQGHGYTFGSGTRLTVV.

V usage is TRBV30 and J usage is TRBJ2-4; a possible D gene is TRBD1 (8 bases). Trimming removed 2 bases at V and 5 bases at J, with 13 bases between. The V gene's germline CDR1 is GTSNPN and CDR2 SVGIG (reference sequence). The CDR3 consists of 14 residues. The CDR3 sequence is CAWSRQGRENIQYF. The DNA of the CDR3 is TGTGCCTGGAGTAGACAGGGGAGGGAAAACATTCAGTACTTC.

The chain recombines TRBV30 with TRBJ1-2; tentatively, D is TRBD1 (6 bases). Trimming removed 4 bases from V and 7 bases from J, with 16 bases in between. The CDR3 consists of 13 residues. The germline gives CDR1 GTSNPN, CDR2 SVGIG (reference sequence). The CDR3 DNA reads TGTGCCTGGAACCCGGGGGTACAGGGTGGCTACACCTTC. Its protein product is CAWNPGVQGGYTF.

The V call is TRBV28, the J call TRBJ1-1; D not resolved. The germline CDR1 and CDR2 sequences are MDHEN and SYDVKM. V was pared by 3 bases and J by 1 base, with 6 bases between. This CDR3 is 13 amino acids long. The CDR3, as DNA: TGTGCCAGCAGTTTGACACCGAACACTGAAGCTTTCTTT. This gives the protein CASSLTPNTEAFF.

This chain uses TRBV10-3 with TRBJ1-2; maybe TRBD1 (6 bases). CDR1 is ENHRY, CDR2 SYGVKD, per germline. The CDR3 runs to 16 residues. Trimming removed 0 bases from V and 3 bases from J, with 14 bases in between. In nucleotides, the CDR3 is TGTGCCATCAGTGAGTCTAGTCCTCAGGGGCACTATGGCTACACCTTC. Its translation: CAISESSPQGHYGYTF.

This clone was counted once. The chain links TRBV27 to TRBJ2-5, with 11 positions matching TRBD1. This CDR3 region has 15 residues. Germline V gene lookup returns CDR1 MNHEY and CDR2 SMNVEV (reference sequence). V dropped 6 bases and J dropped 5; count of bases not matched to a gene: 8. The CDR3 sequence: CASSLGQGVRETQYF. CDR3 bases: TGTGCCAGCAGCTTGGGACAGGGGGTGAGGGAGACCCAGTACTTC.

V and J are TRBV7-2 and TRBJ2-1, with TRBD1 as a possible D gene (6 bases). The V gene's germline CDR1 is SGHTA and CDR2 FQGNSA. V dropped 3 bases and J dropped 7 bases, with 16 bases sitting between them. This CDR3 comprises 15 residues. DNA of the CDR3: TGTGCCAGCAGCTTTTCTGGGGGCAGGGAGAATGAGCAGTTCTTC. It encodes CASSFSGGRENEQFF.

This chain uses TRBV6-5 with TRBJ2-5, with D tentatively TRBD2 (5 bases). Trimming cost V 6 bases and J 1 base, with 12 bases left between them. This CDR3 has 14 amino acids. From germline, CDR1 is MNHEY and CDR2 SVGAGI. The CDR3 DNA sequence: TGTGCCAGCAGGTCCGGGAACTTCCAAGAGACCCAGTACTTC. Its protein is CASRSGNFQETQYF.

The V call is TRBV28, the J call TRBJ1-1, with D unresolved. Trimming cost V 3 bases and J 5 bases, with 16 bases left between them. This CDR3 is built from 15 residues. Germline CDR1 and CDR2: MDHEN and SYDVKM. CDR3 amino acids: CASSFSEPGFTEAFF. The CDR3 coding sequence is TGTGCCAGCAGTTTTTCCGAGCCGGGGTTTACTGAAGCTTTCTTT.

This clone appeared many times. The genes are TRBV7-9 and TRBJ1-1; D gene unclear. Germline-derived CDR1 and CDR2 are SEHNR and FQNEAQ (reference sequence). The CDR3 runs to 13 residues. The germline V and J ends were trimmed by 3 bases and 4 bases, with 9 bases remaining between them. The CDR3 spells CASSFTGSTEAFF. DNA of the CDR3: TGTGCCAGCAGCTTCACTGGATCCACTGAAGCTTTCTTT. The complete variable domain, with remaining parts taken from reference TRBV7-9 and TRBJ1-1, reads DTGVSQNPRHKITKRGQNVTFRCDPISEHNRLYWYRQTLGQGPEFLTYFQNEAQLEKSRLLSDRFSAERPKGSFSTLEIQRTEQGDSAMYLCASSFTGSTEAFFGQGTRLTVV.

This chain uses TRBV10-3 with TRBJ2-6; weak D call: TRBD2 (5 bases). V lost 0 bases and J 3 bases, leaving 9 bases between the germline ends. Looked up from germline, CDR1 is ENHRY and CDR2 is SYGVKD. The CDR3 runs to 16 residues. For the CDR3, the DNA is TGTGCCATCAGTGAGTCTGACGGACTTGGGGCCAACGTCCTGACTTTC. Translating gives CAISESDGLGANVLTF.

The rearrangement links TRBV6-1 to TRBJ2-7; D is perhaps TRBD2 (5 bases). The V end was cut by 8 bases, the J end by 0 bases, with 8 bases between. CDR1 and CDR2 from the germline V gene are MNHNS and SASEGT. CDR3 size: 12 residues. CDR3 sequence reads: CASGRFSYEQYF. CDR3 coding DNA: TGTGCCAGCGGGAGATTCTCCTACGAGCAGTACTTC.

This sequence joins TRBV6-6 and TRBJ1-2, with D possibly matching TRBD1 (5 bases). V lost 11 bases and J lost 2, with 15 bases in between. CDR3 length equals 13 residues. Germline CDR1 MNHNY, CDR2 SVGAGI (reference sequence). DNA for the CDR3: TGTGCCGCCAGGCGGGGGTTAAACTATGGCTACACCTTC. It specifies CAARRGLNYGYTF.

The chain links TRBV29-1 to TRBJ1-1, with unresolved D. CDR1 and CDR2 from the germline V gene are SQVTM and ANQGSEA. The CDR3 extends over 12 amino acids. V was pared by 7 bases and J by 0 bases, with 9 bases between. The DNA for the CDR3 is TGCAGCGCCGGTATGATGAACACTGAAGCTTTCTTT. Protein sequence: CSAGMMNTEAFF.

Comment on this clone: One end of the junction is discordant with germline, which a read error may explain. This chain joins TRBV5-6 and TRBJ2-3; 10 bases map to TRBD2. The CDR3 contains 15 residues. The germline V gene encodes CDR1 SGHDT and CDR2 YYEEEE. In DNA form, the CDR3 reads TGTGCCAGCAACTTGAGGTTGCTAGCGGGAGACACGCAGTATTTT. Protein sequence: CASNLRLLAGDTQYF.

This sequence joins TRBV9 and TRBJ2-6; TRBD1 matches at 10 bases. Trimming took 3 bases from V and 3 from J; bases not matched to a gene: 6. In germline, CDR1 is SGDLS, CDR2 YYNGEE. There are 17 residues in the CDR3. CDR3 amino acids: CASSARQGASGANVLTF. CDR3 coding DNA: TGTGCCAGCAGCGCCAGACAGGGGGCTAGTGGGGCCAACGTCCTGACTTTC.

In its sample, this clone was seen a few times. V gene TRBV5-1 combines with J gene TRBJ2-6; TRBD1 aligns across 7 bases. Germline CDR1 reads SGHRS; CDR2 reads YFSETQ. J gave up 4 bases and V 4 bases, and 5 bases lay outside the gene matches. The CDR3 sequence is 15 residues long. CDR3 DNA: TGCGCCAGCAGCGAGGGGGCAACAGGGGCCAACGTCCTGACTTTC. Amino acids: CASSEGATGANVLTF. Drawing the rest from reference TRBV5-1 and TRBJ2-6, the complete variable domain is KAGVTQTPRYLIKTRGQQVTLSCSPISGHRSVSWYQQTPGQGLQFLFEYFSETQRNKGNFPGRFSGRQFSNSRSEMNVSTLELGDSALYLCASSEGATGANVLTFGAGSRLTVL.